This is a list of T cell receptor beta chains from one sample in a study of blood T cells in healthy people across ages. TCRdb independently ran MiXCR on the 5' RACE reads; one entry per CDR3 protein. The sample includes roughly 800,000 distinct CDR3 sequences, roughly 50% of them seen just once. The source material was blood. Receptor source: a young man in good health. Each CDR3 is given with its conserved first and last residue. The D gene is left open where the match is weak. Clone size is not always given. Where it is, it says once, few, many or a class for expanded clones.

J: TRBJ2-7; V: TRBV19; D: .; size: once; DNA: TGTGCCAGTAGTATAGCGGGGAACTACAATGAGCAGTACTTC; CDR3: CASSIAGNYNEQYF
J: TRBJ1-1; V: TRBV20-1; D: TRBD1; size: .; DNA: TGCAGTGCTAGAGATCAGGGGGCTGGAGGCACTGAAGCTTTCTTT; CDR3: CSARDQGAGGTEAFF
J: TRBJ2-5; V: TRBV5-6; D: .; size: .; DNA: TGTGCCAGTACCGGTCACAGGGCCCTGGGAAAAGAGACCCAGTACTTC; CDR3: CASTGHRALGKETQYF
J: TRBJ2-7; V: TRBV28; D: .; size: .; DNA: TGTGCCATCAGTTTTAGCCTAACCGGCTACGAGCAGTACTTC; CDR3: CAISFSLTGYEQYF
J: TRBJ2-3; V: TRBV2; D: .; size: few; DNA: TGTGCCAGCATGCGGTCCACAGATACGCAGTATTTT; CDR3: CASMRSTDTQYF
J: TRBJ2-7; V: TRBV7-9; D: .; size: .; DNA: TGTGCCAGCAGGGGAGACACGTCAGTTCTGGAGCAGTACTTC; CDR3: CASRGDTSVLEQYF
J: TRBJ2-6; V: TRBV5-5; D: TRBD1; size: once; DNA: TGTGCCAGCAGCCCACAAGGGACAGGACGGGCCAACGTCCTGACTTTC; CDR3: CASSPQGTGRANVLTF
J: TRBJ2-6; V: TRBV28; D: .; size: .; DNA: TGTGCCAGCAGTTCATTTTTACAGCTCTCTGGGGCCAACGTCCTGACTTTC; CDR3: CASSSFLQLSGANVLTF
J: TRBJ2-7; V: TRBV7-6; D: .; size: .; DNA: TGTGCCAGCAGCTTAAAAGAATTAGAAGTCGAGCAGTACTTC; CDR3: CASSLKELEVEQYF
J: TRBJ2-3; V: TRBV10-3; D: .; size: .; DNA: TGTGCCATCAGGAGGACTACTATTACCACAGATACGCAGTATTTT; CDR3: CAIRRTTITTDTQYF
J: TRBJ2-7; V: TRBV3-1; D: TRBD1; size: .; DNA: TGTGCCAGCAGGGGGACAGGGGTCCCCTACGAGCAGTACTTC; CDR3: CASRGTGVPYEQYF
J: TRBJ2-1; V: TRBV7-2; D: .; size: .; DNA: TGTGCCAGCAGCCCCCGGCGGGGCAATGAGCAGTTCTTC; CDR3: CASSPRRGNEQFF
J: TRBJ1-5; V: TRBV20-1; D: TRBD1; size: .; DNA: TGCAGTGCTAGTAAAGGGGGCGAAGGCAATCAGCCCCAGCATTTT; CDR3: CSASKGGEGNQPQHF
J: TRBJ2-1; V: TRBV27; D: .; size: few; DNA: TGTGCCAGCAGTTTAAACGGTGAGCAGTTCTTC; CDR3: CASSLNGEQFF
J: TRBJ2-1; V: TRBV12-3/TRBV12-4; D: TRBD2; size: .; DNA: TGTGCCAGCAGCCCTGGGACTAGCGGGTGGAATGAGCAGTTCTTC; CDR3: CASSPGTSGWNEQFF
J: TRBJ2-7; V: TRBV28; D: TRBD2; size: once; DNA: TGTGCCAGCAGTCTACCGGGAGGAACCTACGAGCAGTACTTC; CDR3: CASSLPGGTYEQYF
J: TRBJ2-5; V: TRBV3-1; D: .; size: .; DNA: TGTGCCAGCAGCCATGGGGGACCCTCGGAGACCCAGTACTTC; CDR3: CASSHGGPSETQYF
J: TRBJ2-1; V: TRBV20-1; D: TRBD1; size: .; DNA: TGCAGTGCCTTGGGACAGGGAGATCTTTATGAGCAGTTCTTC; CDR3: CSALGQGDLYEQFF
J: TRBJ2-1; V: TRBV5-8; D: .; size: .; DNA: TGTGCCAGCAGCCAGTGGGCGGTGGAGCAGTTCTTC; CDR3: CASSQWAVEQFF
J: TRBJ2-3; V: TRBV4-2; D: .; size: .; DNA: TGTGCCAGCAGGGAGCCGGGGACAGATACGCAGTATTTT; CDR3: CASREPGTDTQYF
J: TRBJ2-2; V: TRBV24-1; D: .; size: few; DNA: TGTGCCACCAGTGATCGAACTAGGCCCGCCGGGGAGCTGTTTTTT; CDR3: CATSDRTRPAGELFF
J: TRBJ1-5; V: TRBV7-2; D: .; size: .; DNA: TGTGCCAGCAGCTTAATTTCCCAGGAAGGCCAGCCCCAGCATTTT; CDR3: CASSLISQEGQPQHF
J: TRBJ2-2; V: TRBV27; D: .; size: .; DNA: TGTGCCAGCAGTTCGGGACAACCCACCGGGGAGCTGTTTTTT; CDR3: CASSSGQPTGELFF
J: TRBJ1-2; V: TRBV20-1; D: .; size: few; DNA: TGCAGTGCTAGGGTCTCCCTACAGGGTGTCTATGGCTACACCTTC; CDR3: CSARVSLQGVYGYTF
J: TRBJ2-7; V: TRBV7-2; D: TRBD2; size: .; DNA: TGTGCCAGCAGCTTAGTGCAGACTAGCGTGGGCTACGAGCAGTACTTC; CDR3: CASSLVQTSVGYEQYF
J: TRBJ2-5; V: TRBV7-9; D: TRBD2; size: .; DNA: TGTGCCAGCAGCTTAGTCTCCAGCGGGAAAGAGACCCAGTACTTC; CDR3: CASSLVSSGKETQYF
J: TRBJ2-6; V: TRBV28; D: .; size: few; DNA: TGTGCCAGCGGTAGGGACTCTGGGGCCAACGTCCTGACTTTC; CDR3: CASGRDSGANVLTF
J: TRBJ2-7; V: TRBV21-1; D: .; size: .; DNA: TGTGCCAGCAGAGTCGTGTCGGACAAGCACGAGCAGTACTTC; CDR3: CASRVVSDKHEQYF
J: TRBJ2-3; V: TRBV7-2; D: .; size: few; DNA: TGTGCCAGCAGCTCAAGAAGTTTCACAGATACGCAGTATTTT; CDR3: CASSSRSFTDTQYF
J: TRBJ2-3; V: TRBV29-1; D: TRBD1; size: many; DNA: TGCAGCGCTGGGGGACAGGGGGGATGGATGGGCACAGATACGCAGTATTTT; CDR3: CSAGGQGGWMGTDTQYF
J: TRBJ2-7; V: TRBV7-9; D: .; size: .; DNA: TGTGCCAGCAGCCTCGGACAGCAGCAGTACTTC; CDR3: CASSLGQQQYF
J: TRBJ2-1; V: TRBV5-1; D: TRBD2; size: .; DNA: TGCGCCAGCAGCTTGGCCATAGCGGGAGTTCCCCCTAAGTCCTACGATGAGCAGTTCTTC; CDR3: CASSLAIAGVPPKSYDEQFF
J: TRBJ2-7; V: TRBV3-1; D: .; size: .; DNA: TGTGCCAGCAGCCGGGGCAGGGGGGACTCCTACGAGCAGTACTTC; CDR3: CASSRGRGDSYEQYF
J: TRBJ2-5; V: TRBV29-1; D: .; size: .; DNA: TGCAGCGTTGATGTAGCGGGACAGAAAGAGACCCAGTACTTC; CDR3: CSVDVAGQKETQYF
J: TRBJ1-5; V: TRBV29-1; D: .; size: few; DNA: TGCAGCGTTGGAGGAGGCGATCAGCCCCAGCATTTT; CDR3: CSVGGGDQPQHF
J: TRBJ2-1; V: TRBV4-3; D: TRBD2; size: once; DNA: TGCGCCAGCAGCCTTCAGCGGGAGGACTCCTACGAGCAGTTCTTC; CDR3: CASSLQREDSYEQFF
J: TRBJ2-3; V: TRBV20-1; D: .; size: .; DNA: TGCAGTGCTAGAGAACCCAGCACAGATACGCAGTATTTT; CDR3: CSAREPSTDTQYF
J: TRBJ2-5; V: TRBV27; D: TRBD1; size: .; DNA: TGTGCCAGCAGTTTAAAACAAGGGACAGGAGGGGAGACCCAGTACTTC; CDR3: CASSLKQGTGGETQYF
J: TRBJ2-7; V: TRBV7-8; D: .; size: .; DNA: TGTGCCAGCAGCTTGGGCAGGGGGGTCGACGAGCAGTACTTC; CDR3: CASSLGRGVDEQYF
J: TRBJ1-4; V: TRBV29-1; D: .; size: .; DNA: TGCAGCGCCAGGCGGTCGACTAATGAAAAACTGTTTTTT; CDR3: CSARRSTNEKLFF
J: TRBJ1-1; V: TRBV5-1; D: .; size: once; DNA: TGCGCCAGCAGGGGACTGAGCTCGCCGAACACTGAAGCTTTCTTT; CDR3: CASRGLSSPNTEAFF
J: TRBJ1-1; V: TRBV6-6; D: .; size: .; DNA: TGTGCCAGCAACCCACTGCCTTCTCCTTACACTGAAGCTTTCTTT; CDR3: CASNPLPSPYTEAFF
J: TRBJ2-7; V: TRBV3-1; D: .; size: .; DNA: TGTGCCAGCAGCCCTTGGGAGAGGAGGGGTGTCTACGAGCAGTACTTC; CDR3: CASSPWERRGVYEQYF
J: TRBJ2-1; V: TRBV5-1; D: .; size: few; DNA: TGCGCCAGCAGCTTCATTCTAGAGTCCTACAATGAGCAGTTCTTC; CDR3: CASSFILESYNEQFF
J: TRBJ2-1; V: TRBV29-1; D: TRBD2; size: .; DNA: TGCAGCGTTGAGAGGCTAGCGGGATCGGGAGAGCAGTTCTTC; CDR3: CSVERLAGSGEQFF
J: TRBJ2-5; V: TRBV12-5; D: .; size: .; DNA: TGTGCTAGTGGTTTGAGTAGGGGGCAAGAGACCCAGTACTTC; CDR3: CASGLSRGQETQYF
J: TRBJ2-1; V: TRBV27; D: .; size: .; DNA: TGTACCAGCAGTTTCAGGTTAACTTTTTCCAATGAGCAGTTCTTC; CDR3: CTSSFRLTFSNEQFF
J: TRBJ2-1; V: TRBV4-3; D: .; size: .; DNA: TGCGCCAGCAGCCAAGGAGCGGAGAGCTCCTACAATGAGCAGTTCTTC; CDR3: CASSQGAESSYNEQFF
J: TRBJ2-3; V: TRBV11-2; D: TRBD2; size: .; DNA: TGTGCCAGCAGCTCTAGCGGAATTAGCACAGATACGCAGTATTTT; CDR3: CASSSSGISTDTQYF
J: TRBJ1-5; V: TRBV11-2; D: .; size: .; DNA: TGTGCCAGCAGCTCTGGGCAGGGGATCGGGAGCAATCAGCCCCAGCATTTT; CDR3: CASSSGQGIGSNQPQHF
J: TRBJ2-5; V: TRBV29-1; D: TRBD2; size: .; DNA: TGCAGCGTAGTAATAGCGGGAGGGGAGGAGACCCAGTACTTC; CDR3: CSVVIAGGEETQYF
J: TRBJ2-5; V: TRBV5-1; D: .; size: few; DNA: TGCGCCAGCAGCTTGGCCCGACTAGTCGTGGAGACCCAGTACTTC; CDR3: CASSLARLVVETQYF